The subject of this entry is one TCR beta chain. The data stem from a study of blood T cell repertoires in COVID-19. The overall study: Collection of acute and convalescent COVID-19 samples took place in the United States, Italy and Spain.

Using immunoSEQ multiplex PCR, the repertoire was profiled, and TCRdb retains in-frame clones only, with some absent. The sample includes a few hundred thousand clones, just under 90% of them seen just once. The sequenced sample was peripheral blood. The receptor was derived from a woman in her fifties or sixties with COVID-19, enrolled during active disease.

CDR3 residues: CASSFASGLSYEQYF. Written as DNA, the CDR3 is TGTGCCAGCAGTTTCGCTAGCGGGCTCTCCTACGAGCAGTACTTC. This chain uses TRBV27 with TRBJ2-7; TRBD2 aligns across 8 bases. V lost 3 bases, J lost 0 bases, and 4 bases stayed unmatched. This CDR3 is built from 15 residues. Per germline, CDR1 MNHEY and CDR2 SMNVEV (reference sequence).